The 17 T cell receptor beta chains below all came from one sample that was sequenced in a study of OX40 agonist ivuxolimab in advanced cancers. Sequencing used immunoSEQ multiplex PCR; TCRdb keeps in-frame clones, though not all of them. The table has about 62,000 clones, roughly four fifths seen once. Sequenced material: CD4+ or CD8+ T cells sorted from blood, taken in a trial of the OX40 agonist ivuxolimab. The receptors come from an adult with an advanced solid tumor such as melanoma, head and neck, liver or kidney cancer.

CDR3 DNA: TGTGCCAGCAGCGTAGGTTCCGAAAGAAACACCATATATTTT. Translated, it gives CASSVGSERNTIYF. The chain is built from TRBV9 and TRBJ1-3; D gene ambiguous. The germline V gene encodes CDR1 SGDLS and CDR2 YYNGEE. The V gene lost 0 bases and the J gene lost 5 bases, with 9 bases spanning the gap. There are 14 residues in the CDR3.

The CDR3 sequence: CASSLDRPGNTIYF. CDR3 bases: TGTGCCAGTAGCCTAGACAGGCCTGGAAACACCATATATTTT. The chain employs TRBV19 and TRBJ1-3, with D tentatively TRBD1 (6 bases). With 6 bases removed from V and 2 bases from J, the gap between germline ends came to 11 bases. CDR3 length: 14 amino acids. CDR1 LNHDA and CDR2 SQIVND come from the germline V gene (reference sequence).

The V call is TRBV6-1, the J call TRBJ1-6, with D unclear. Trimming stripped 3 bases from V and 7 bases from J, with 10 bases between. Germline CDR1 and CDR2: MNHNS and SASEGT. The CDR3 spans 14 residues. CDR3 region: CASSDSGSNSPLHF. The CDR3 DNA is TGTGCCAGCAGTGATTCCGGGTCGAATTCACCCCTCCACTTT.

This clone has a handful of counts. This chain connects TRBV30 to TRBJ1-3; D ambiguous. The V gene lost 1 base and the J gene lost 8 bases, with 3 bases spanning the gap. CDR1 and CDR2 (germline): GTSNPN, SVGIG (reference sequence). The CDR3 length is 10 residues. CDR3 nucleotides: TGTGCCTGGAGTGAGGACACCATATATTTT. Protein sequence: CAWSEDTIYF. The full variable domain, completed using reference TRBV30 and TRBJ1-3, is SQTIHQWPATLVQPVGSPLSLECTVEGTSNPNLYWYRQAAGRGLQLLFYSVGIGQISSEVPQNLSASRPQDRQFILSSKKLLLSDSGFYLCAWSEDTIYFGEGSWLTVV.

The chain links TRBV4-2 to TRBJ2-7; perhaps D is TRBD1 or TRBD2 (5 bases each). Germline V gene sequence: CDR1 LGHNA, CDR2 YNFKEQ. V gave up 0 bases and J gave up 2 bases, with 17 bases separating them. The CDR3 extends over 17 amino acids. The CDR3 nucleotides read TGTGCCAGCAGCCAAGATGGGACCCCCAGAATCCCCTACGAGCAGTACTTC. This codes for CASSQDGTPRIPYEQYF.

The rearrangement links TRBV10-2 to TRBJ2-1, with D perhaps being TRBD1 or TRBD2 (6 bases each). V was shortened by 2 bases and J by 4 bases, with 12 bases between the two germline ends. Per the germline V gene, CDR1 is WSHSY and CDR2 is SAAADI. This CDR3 is 15 amino acids long. The CDR3 sequence is CASSEMGGRYNEQFF. The CDR3 nucleotides are TGCGCCAGCAGTGAGATGGGGGGCCGGTACAATGAGCAGTTCTTC.

This clone has more than one count but fewer than ten. The chain has TRBV11-2 and TRBJ2-5, with D perhaps assigned TRBD1 or TRBD2 (5 bases each). Per germline, CDR1 SGHAT and CDR2 FQNNGV. CDR3 length: 16 residues. With 5 bases removed from V and 5 bases from J, the gap between germline ends came to 21 bases. The CDR3 loop is CASSPHGGYLGETQYF. The CDR3 DNA follows: TGTGCCAGCAGCCCCCATGGGGGTTACCTCGGGGAGACCCAGTACTTC. The variable domain in full, with the rest retrieved from reference TRBV11-2 and TRBJ2-5, is EAGVAQSPRYKIIEKRQSVAFWCNPISGHATLYWYQQILGQGPKLLIQFQNNGVVDDSQLPKDRFSAERLKGVDSTLKIQPAKLEDSAVYLCASSPHGGYLGETQYFGPGTRLLVL.

The chain couples TRBV30 to TRBJ1-2, with D uncertain. The CDR3 extends over 12 amino acids. Germline V gene sequence: CDR1 GTSNPN, CDR2 SVGIG (reference sequence). The V gene lost 0 bases and the J gene lost 5 bases, with 7 bases spanning the gap. DNA for the CDR3: TGTGCCTGGAGTGTAGGAGTTTATGGCTACACCTTC. As protein: CAWSVGVYGYTF.

The chain employs TRBV1 and TRBJ1-2. TRBV1 is described as a pseudogene. CDR3 length: 13 residues. The CDR3: CTSSQVDNYGYTF. The CDR3 nucleotides are TGCACCAGCAGCCAAGTGGATAACTATGGCTACACCTTC.

This chain joins TRBV19 and TRBJ1-1, with no clear D. Trimming shortened V by 3 bases and J by 11 bases, and 25 bases separated the two germline ends. This CDR3 has 16 amino acids. Germline lookup yields CDR1 LNHDA and CDR2 SQIVND (reference sequence). CDR3 coding DNA: TGTGCCAGTAGTATGAATGCTGTAGGTTCTTATCGGAATGCTTTCTTT. Translated: CASSMNAVGSYRNAFF.

The V and J genes are TRBV7-2 and TRBJ1-2; no definite D call. CDR1 is SGHTA, CDR2 FQGNSA, per germline. The CDR3 length is 14 residues. V was trimmed by 5 bases and J by 2 bases, leaving 12 bases between them. CDR3 loop: CASSPVRQNYGYTF. The CDR3, as DNA: TGTGCCAGCAGCCCCGTTCGGCAGAACTATGGCTACACCTTC.

V is TRBV9 and J is TRBJ1-2; TRBD1 is a possible D gene (6 bases). Trimming shortened V by 6 bases and J by 10 bases, and 19 bases separated the two germline ends. The CDR3 runs to 13 residues. Germline V lookup: CDR1 SGDLS, CDR2 YYNGEE. The CDR3 DNA sequence: TGTGCCAGCACACCCCCTTCCGGGACACTCTACACCTTC. This encodes CASTPPSGTLYTF.

The rearrangement uses TRBV19 and TRBJ2-3; D call uncertain. CDR1 is LNHDA, CDR2 SQIVND, per germline (reference sequence). Deletions cut 3 bases from V and 2 bases from J, with 12 bases between. The CDR3 runs to 15 residues. The CDR3 protein is CASSIQFLPTDTQYF. CDR3 DNA sequence: TGTGCCAGTAGTATTCAGTTCCTTCCCACAGATACGCAGTATTTT. Full variable domain (rest looked up from reference TRBV19 and TRBJ2-3): DGGITQSPKYLFRKEGQNVTLSCEQNLNHDAMYWYRQDPGQGLRLIYYSQIVNDFQKGDIAEGYSVSREKKESFPLTVTSAQKNPTAFYLCASSIQFLPTDTQYFGPGTRLTVL.

The chain employs TRBV6-5 and TRBJ1-1; D is ambiguous. The CDR3 sequence is 14 residues long. Trimming pared 3 bases from V and 5 bases from J, leaving 13 bases between. Germline V gene lookup returns CDR1 MNHEY and CDR2 SVGAGI. The chain's CDR3 is CASSYDPRATEAFF. The CDR3, as DNA: TGTGCCAGCAGTTATGACCCTCGGGCAACTGAAGCTTTCTTT.

V and J are TRBV4-3 and TRBJ2-7, with unresolved D. The germline CDR1 and CDR2 sequences are LGHNA and YSLEER. Trimming pared 0 bases from V and 4 bases from J, leaving 10 bases between. The CDR3 is made up of 14 amino acids. CDR3 sequence (DNA): TGCGCCAGCAGCCAAGATGAAACAGCTTACGAGCAGTACTTC. Translated: CASSQDETAYEQYF.

This chain links TRBV4-2 with TRBJ1-4; 7 bases are shared with TRBD1. Losses at the gene ends were 5 bases for V and 5 bases for J; bases not matched to a gene: 5. The CDR3 totals 14 residues. Germline CDR1 is LGHNA and CDR2 is YNFKEQ. The CDR3 sequence is CASSTTGRNEKLFF. DNA of the CDR3: TGTGCCAGCAGCACGACAGGGAGGAATGAAAAACTGTTTTTT.

The chain carries TRBV10-3 and TRBJ1-2; unclear D gene. Trimming shortened V by 9 bases and J by 2 bases, and 19 bases separated the two germline ends. Germline lookup yields CDR1 ENHRY and CDR2 SYGVKD. The CDR3 has 15 residues. CDR3 DNA sequence: TGTGCCATTACCACAGTCCCCACAATGAACTATGGCTACACCTTC. It encodes CAITTVPTMNYGYTF.